These 27 T cell receptor beta chains were all obtained from the same sample, sequenced in a study of blood T cell repertoires in COVID-19. Sequenced by immunoSEQ multiplex PCR; TCRdb stores in-frame clones only, minus some. The data hold about 190,000 clones, with 84% observed a single time. Sample: peripheral blood. These TCRs come from a human donor in a cohort sampled during active COVID-19.

The CDR3 DNA reads TGTGCCAGCTCACCAGAAGGACAGACCTCATATCTCAACTATGGCTACACCTTC. Its protein product is CASSPEGQTSYLNYGYTF. This chain connects TRBV18 to TRBJ1-2; D is possibly TRBD1 (6 bases). The CDR3 is 18 amino acids. V shed 2 bases and J shed 2 bases, with 21 bases lying between them. Germline V gene data show CDR1 as KGHSH and CDR2 as LQKENI. Supplemented by reference TRBV18 and TRBJ1-2, the full variable domain reads NAGVMQNPRHLVRRRGQEARLRCSPMKGHSHVYWYRQLPEEGLKFMVYLQKENIIDESGMPKERFSAEFPKEGPSILRIQQVVRGDSAAYFCASSPEGQTSYLNYGYTFGSGTRLTVV.

This rearrangement joins TRBV11-3 to TRBJ1-1, with D hard to call. This CDR3 comprises 13 residues. Germline loops: CDR1 SGHNT, CDR2 YENEEA. V lost 2 bases and J 5 bases, leaving 9 bases between the germline ends. DNA for the CDR3: TGTGCCAGCAGCTTATTTGCGGAAACTGAAGCTTTCTTT. Protein sequence: CASSLFAETEAFF.

The sample holds one count of this clone. The J gene is TRBJ2-2, the V gene TRBV18; a weak D match, TRBD1 (6 bases). V lost 0 bases and J 2 bases, leaving 10 bases between the germline ends. The germline CDR1 and CDR2 sequences are KGHSH and LQKENI. This CDR3 comprises 16 residues. The CDR3 protein is CASSPPIQGNTGELFF. CDR3 coding DNA: TGTGCCAGCTCACCACCGATACAGGGAAACACCGGGGAGCTGTTTTTT.

The chain combines TRBV6-5 with TRBJ1-2, with TRBD1 identical over 9 bases. The J segment lost 4 bases and the V segment lost 4 bases, leaving 10 bases of the junction unmatched. Germline V gene sequence: CDR1 MNHEY, CDR2 SVGAGI. The CDR3 extends over 16 amino acids. The CDR3, as DNA: TGTGCCAGCAGTTTCGGAATACAGGGGGCCCCCTATGGCTACACCTTC. Translating gives CASSFGIQGAPYGYTF.

This chain joins TRBV19 and TRBJ1-5; 8 nucleotides align to TRBD1. CDR1 is LNHDA and CDR2 is SQIVND in the germline V gene (reference sequence). V lost 5 bases and J lost 10; bases outside the gene matches: 13. The CDR3 is 15 amino acids. The CDR3: CASSPTGQVVGPQHF. The CDR3 DNA reads as TGTGCCAGTAGTCCGACGGGACAGGTGGTTGGACCCCAGCATTTT.

The rearrangement links TRBV12-3 or TRBV12-4 to TRBJ1-1; no firm D call. The CDR3 totals 13 residues. V lost 6 bases, J lost 1 base, and 9 bases lay in between. The CDR3 loop reads CASSPSGNTEAFF. The CDR3 DNA reads as TGTGCCAGCAGCCCCTCCGGGAACACTGAAGCTTTCTTT.

V and J are TRBV7-2 and TRBJ1-1; perhaps TRBD1 as D (5 bases). V shed 5 bases and J shed 7 bases, with 8 bases lying between them. In germline, CDR1 is SGHTA, CDR2 FQGNSA. CDR3 size: 11 residues. The CDR3 DNA reads as TGTGCCAGCAGCCCGACAGTTGAAGCTTTCTTT. Translated: CASSPTVEAFF.

The J gene is TRBJ2-1, the V gene TRBV27; 11 nucleotides line up with TRBD2. Germline V lookup: CDR1 MNHEY, CDR2 SMNVEV (reference sequence). The CDR3 is 16 residues long. V gave up 3 bases and J gave up 12 bases; unmatched junction bases: 13. The CDR3 DNA reads TGTGCCAGCAGTTTGGGCCTAGCGGGAGGCTCGAGGGGGCAGTTCTTC. This gives the protein CASSLGLAGGSRGQFF.

The genes are TRBV29-1 and TRBJ2-5; tentatively, D is TRBD1 (6 bases). Per the germline V gene, CDR1 is SQVTM and CDR2 is ANQGSEA. The CDR3 contains 12 residues. With 5 bases removed from V and 2 bases from J, the gap between germline ends came to 9 bases. The CDR3 DNA sequence: TGCAGCGTTAAGACAGGACAAGAGACCCAGTACTTC. Its protein product is CSVKTGQETQYF.

The chain employs TRBV19 and TRBJ2-5; 8 bases fit TRBD1. Unmatched junction bases numbered 4, after V lost 5 bases and J lost 2 bases. The CDR3 runs to 14 residues. Germline assignment: CDR1 LNHDA and CDR2 SQIVND (reference sequence). The CDR3 DNA follows: TGTGCCAGTAGTGCAGGGGGCGGACAAGAGACCCAGTACTTC. It translates to CASSAGGGQETQYF. The whole variable domain, remainder taken from reference TRBV19 and TRBJ2-5, is DGGITQSPKYLFRKEGQNVTLSCEQNLNHDAMYWYRQDPGQGLRLIYYSQIVNDFQKGDIAEGYSVSREKKESFPLTVTSAQKNPTAFYLCASSAGGGQETQYFGPGTRLLVL.

The rearrangement links TRBV3-1 (or the pseudogene TRBV3-2) to TRBJ1-3; D unresolved. The CDR3 is 15 amino acids. Germline CDR1 and CDR2: LGHDT and YNNKEL (reference sequence). V lost 6 bases and J lost 4, with 16 bases in between. The DNA for the CDR3 is TGTGCCAGCAGTCCACGGAGGGTCTCGGGAAACACCATATATTTT. Translating it yields CASSPRRVSGNTIYF.

The rearrangement uses TRBV5-1 and TRBJ1-4; TRBD1 might be the D (6 bases). Germline-derived CDR1 and CDR2 are SGHRS and YFSETQ. The V end lost 3 bases, the J end lost 3 bases, and 9 bases lay between the germline ends. CDR3 size: 14 residues. DNA of the CDR3: TGCGCCAGCAGCTGGACAGCAGCTAATGAAAAACTGTTTTTT. It encodes CASSWTAANEKLFF. Filled out from reference TRBV5-1 and TRBJ1-4, the complete variable domain reads KAGVTQTPRYLIKTRGQQVTLSCSPISGHRSVSWYQQTPGQGLQFLFEYFSETQRNKGNFPGRFSGRQFSNSRSEMNVSTLELGDSALYLCASSWTAANEKLFFGSGTQLSVL.

The V gene is TRBV5-1, the J gene TRBJ2-3, with unresolved D. Germline V CDR1 and CDR2: SGHRS, YFSETQ. Between the trimmed V and J ends, which lost 5 bases and 3 bases, there was a span of 7 bases. This CDR3 region has 12 residues. The DNA of the CDR3 is TGCGCCAGCAGTACCGGGACAGATACGCAGTATTTT. Translated, it gives CASSTGTDTQYF. Combining the CDR3 with reference TRBV5-1 and TRBJ2-3 gives the whole variable domain KAGVTQTPRYLIKTRGQQVTLSCSPISGHRSVSWYQQTPGQGLQFLFEYFSETQRNKGNFPGRFSGRQFSNSRSEMNVSTLELGDSALYLCASSTGTDTQYFGPGTRLTVL.

This clone was seen once. The chain is built from TRBV19 and TRBJ2-7, with D unclear. V shed 4 bases and J shed 2 bases, with 12 bases lying between them. This CDR3 spans 14 amino acids. Germline V CDR1 and CDR2: LNHDA, SQIVND (reference sequence). CDR3 amino acids: CASSNPSNTYEQYF. In DNA form, the CDR3 reads TGTGCCAGTAGTAACCCCTCCAACACCTACGAGCAGTACTTC.

This chain connects TRBV2 to TRBJ1-1; TRBD1 might be the D (6 bases). The CDR3 is made up of 15 amino acids. Germline values: CDR1 SNHLY, CDR2 FYNNEI. Trimming took 4 bases from V and 5 from J, leaving 17 bases between them. The CDR3 sequence: CASSVRGGLRTEAFF. The CDR3 bases are TGTGCCAGCAGTGTTCGCGGGGGGCTACGGACTGAAGCTTTCTTT. Looking up the rest from reference TRBV2 and TRBJ1-1 gives the full variable domain: EPEVTQTPSHQVTQMGQEVILRCVPISNHLYFYWYRQILGQKVEFLVSFYNNEISEKSEIFDDQFSVERPDGSNFTLKIRSTKLEDSAMYFCASSVRGGLRTEAFFGQGTRLTVV.

V is TRBV6-5 and J is TRBJ1-3; 7 bases are shared with TRBD1. Germline-derived CDR1 and CDR2 are MNHEY and SVGAGI. CDR3 length: 15 residues. V was clipped by 6 bases and J by 4 bases; unmatched bases: 9. In DNA form, the CDR3 reads TGTGCCAGCAGCATACAGGGGAGTCAAGGAAACACCATATATTTT. Translated: CASSIQGSQGNTIYF.

This chain uses TRBV6-5 with TRBJ2-1; possible D gene TRBD1, 5 bases. V lost 8 bases and J lost 0, with 14 bases in between. Germline-derived CDR1 and CDR2 are MNHEY and SVGAGI. The CDR3 covers 15 residues. Here the CDR3 DNA reads TGTGCCAGCGGGAAACAGGTCAGCTCCTACAATGAGCAGTTCTTC. Its translation: CASGKQVSSYNEQFF.

In DNA form, the CDR3 reads TGTGCCATCAGTGGGACAGGGGTAAATCAGCCCCAGCATTTT. Residues: CAISGTGVNQPQHF. The chain employs TRBV10-3 and TRBJ1-5; 9 bases align to TRBD1. Germline assignment: CDR1 ENHRY and CDR2 SYGVKD. J was trimmed by 4 bases and V by 4 bases; bases with no gene match: 2. The CDR3 is 14 residues long.

V gene TRBV9 combines with J gene TRBJ2-5, with D hard to call. This CDR3 has 13 amino acids. CDR1 is SGDLS and CDR2 is YYNGEE in the germline V gene. V was cut by 4 bases and J by 5 bases, with 12 bases left in between. Written as DNA, the CDR3 is TGTGCCAGCAGCCCTTCGAACCGGGAGACCCAGTACTTC. Its protein product is CASSPSNRETQYF.

The chain couples TRBV3-1 (or the pseudogene TRBV3-2) to TRBJ1-2; D may be TRBD1 (6 bases). The length of the CDR3 is 15 residues. Trimming removed 0 bases from V and 6 bases from J, with 14 bases in between. Germline V CDR1 and CDR2: LGHDT, YNNKEL (reference sequence). CDR3 coding DNA: TGTGCCAGCAGCCAAGATACGGGGGGCGCGGATGGCTACACCTTC. Its translation: CASSQDTGGADGYTF.

CDR3 region: CASSGEQETQYF. In DNA, the CDR3 is TGTGCCAGCTCCGGTGAGCAAGAGACCCAGTACTTC. The V and J genes are TRBV18 and TRBJ2-5; D gene unclear. Trimming removed 6 bases at V and 2 bases at J, with 7 bases between. The CDR3 extends over 12 amino acids. CDR1 is KGHSH and CDR2 is LQKENI in the germline V gene. Drawing the rest from reference TRBV18 and TRBJ2-5, the complete variable domain is NAGVMQNPRHLVRRRGQEARLRCSPMKGHSHVYWYRQLPEEGLKFMVYLQKENIIDESGMPKERFSAEFPKEGPSILRIQQVVRGDSAAYFCASSGEQETQYFGPGTRLLVL.

This sequence joins TRBV3-1 (or the pseudogene TRBV3-2) and TRBJ1-1; the D is unclear. Between the trimmed V and J ends, which lost 3 bases and 1 base, there was a span of 6 bases. The CDR3 totals 13 residues. Germline V gene sequence: CDR1 LGHDT, CDR2 YNNKEL (reference sequence). CDR3 amino acids: CASSHPRNTEAFF. CDR3 sequence (DNA): TGTGCCAGCAGCCACCCGAGGAACACTGAAGCTTTCTTT.

The rearrangement uses TRBV3-1 (or the pseudogene TRBV3-2) and TRBJ2-1, with TRBD2 matching 9 bases. The germline CDR1 and CDR2 sequences are LGHDT and YNNKEL (reference sequence). The CDR3 spans 17 residues. V lost 4 bases and J lost 8; bases outside the gene matches: 15. Here the CDR3 DNA reads TGTGCCAGCAGCCGTAGCGGGAGTTACTCCTCTCCCCATGAGCAGTTCTTC. Protein product: CASSRSGSYSSPHEQFF.

The gene calls are TRBV6-6 and TRBJ1-1; a possible D gene is TRBD1 (5 bases). There are 13 residues in the CDR3. V shed 4 bases and J shed 5 bases, with 11 bases lying between them. Germline lookup yields CDR1 MNHNY and CDR2 SVGAGI (reference sequence). The CDR3: CASSSIGGTEAFF. CDR3 sequence (DNA): TGTGCCAGCAGTTCCATCGGGGGGACTGAAGCTTTCTTT.

This clone was observed a few times. This sequence joins TRBV3-1 (or the pseudogene TRBV3-2) and TRBJ1-1; D unresolved. Trimming left V 1 base short and J 5 bases short, with 11 bases between. The germline V gene encodes CDR1 LGHDT and CDR2 YNNKEL (reference sequence). The CDR3 consists of 14 residues. The CDR3 region is CASSQGRVGTEAFF. CDR3 DNA: TGTGCCAGCAGCCAAGGCCGCGTCGGGACTGAAGCTTTCTTT.

The gene calls are TRBV18 and TRBJ1-2, with a weak D call TRBD1 (5 bases). The V end lost 6 bases, the J end lost 3 bases, and 14 bases lay between the germline ends. The V gene's germline CDR1 is KGHSH and CDR2 LQKENI. The length of the CDR3 is 14 residues. The CDR3 loop is CASSIAGFDYGYTF. CDR3 DNA: TGTGCCAGCTCGATAGCAGGGTTCGACTATGGCTACACCTTC.

The chain recombines TRBV12-3 or TRBV12-4 with TRBJ1-5; D uncertain. This CDR3 has 12 amino acids. V was clipped by 2 bases and J by 7 bases, with 6 bases between them. CDR3 DNA sequence: TGTGCCAGCAGTTTATATCTACAGCCCCAGCATTTT. Translating gives CASSLYLQPQHF.